This T cell receptor (beta chain) was documented in a study of blood T cell repertoires in COVID-19. Turning to the study itself: The origin of the acute and convalescent COVID-19 samples was the United States, Italy and Spain. Nucleic acid was either cDNA or gDNA, and it came from T cells, B-cell-depleted T cells, or PBMCs.

As handled by the study authors: Reference gene primer amplification in the assay estimated nucleated cell counts. TCRdb's table, derived via immunoSEQ multiplex PCR, lists solely in-frame clones and lacks some. V and J calls plus clone size are reproduced from that table; the DNA served to infer D and trimming. This table has about 120,000 clones, approximately 83% appearing once. Trimming pared 0 bases from V and 6 bases from J, leaving 16 bases between. This CDR3 has 16 residues. CDR1 is SGHNT, CDR2 YENEEA, per germline. The clonotype originates from a woman in her seventies with acute or convalescent COVID-19. The sample comprised peripheral blood. This chain uses TRBV11-3 with TRBJ2-3; D is undetermined. The CDR3, as DNA: TGTGCCAGCAGCTTAGATTTAGGAGCGCCTGGGGATACGCAGTATTTT. It yields the protein CASSLDLGAPGDTQYF.